The next 8 T cell receptor beta chains were all read from a single sample in a study of long-term antiretroviral therapy in people with HIV. The run of the v3.0 immunoSEQ assay was at survey level. The method was immunoSEQ multiplex PCR; TCRdb's version includes in-frame clones alone and lacks a portion of them. The sample lists 35,000 to 45,000 clones, about 88% occurring once. The starting material was unsorted PBMCs, obtained just before starting antiretroviral therapy. These TCRs come from a woman aged 18-35 years with HIV.

The DNA of the CDR3 is TGTGCCAGCAGAGAATCCAATCAGCCCCAGCATTTT. Protein: CASRESNQPQHF. The chain couples TRBV27 to TRBJ1-5; no reliable D call. V gave up 6 bases and J gave up 3 bases, with 6 bases separating them. The CDR3 extends over 12 amino acids. Per the germline V gene, CDR1 is MNHEY and CDR2 is SMNVEV (reference sequence).

The chain joins TRBV27 to TRBJ2-2; D is tentatively TRBD1 or TRBD2 (5 bases each). Germline CDR1 is MNHEY and CDR2 is SMNVEV (reference sequence). V was pared by 4 bases and J by 4 bases, with 22 bases between. This CDR3 region has 18 residues. CDR3 loop: CASSYATVKPGPTGELFF. The CDR3 DNA is TGTGCCAGCAGTTACGCGACCGTCAAACCGGGACCCACCGGGGAGCTGTTTTTT.

The J gene is TRBJ2-1, the V gene TRBV7-9, with TRBD1 matching over 8 bases. Germline V lookup: CDR1 SEHNR, CDR2 FQNEAQ (reference sequence). V shed 6 bases, J shed 0 bases, and the junction held 4 bases outside the gene matches. The CDR3 has 15 residues. For the CDR3, the DNA is TGTGCCAGCAGTGTAACAGGGGGCTCCTACAATGAGCAGTTCTTC. Protein sequence: CASSVTGGSYNEQFF.

The chain employs TRBV7-2 and TRBJ2-7; no clear D gene. The CDR3 totals 12 residues. V lost 4 bases to trimming and J lost 4 bases, with 8 bases between them. Germline values: CDR1 SGHTA, CDR2 FQGNSA. The CDR3 nucleotides read TGTGCCAGCAGCTCCACCAAATACGAGCAGTACTTC. The encoded protein is CASSSTKYEQYF.

The gene calls are TRBV4-1 and TRBJ2-7; D gene uncertain. V lost 1 base, J lost 2 bases, and 9 bases lay in between. Germline assignment: CDR1 MGHRA and CDR2 YSYEKL. The CDR3 is made up of 14 amino acids. The DNA of the CDR3 is TGCGCCAGCAGCCAAGTGGGCCAGACCTACGAGCAGTACTTC. Translated, it gives CASSQVGQTYEQYF.

The rearrangement uses TRBV10-2 and TRBJ1-1; maybe TRBD1 (6 bases). The V end lost 7 bases, the J end lost 6 bases, and 12 bases lay between the germline ends. CDR1 is WSHSY and CDR2 is SAAADI in the germline V gene. The CDR3 extends over 12 amino acids. The CDR3 spells CASIGGQAEAFF. CDR3 nucleotides: TGCGCCAGCATAGGGGGGCAGGCTGAAGCTTTCTTT.

The V call is TRBV9, the J call TRBJ2-3; D not certain. With 0 bases removed from V and 0 bases from J, the gap between germline ends came to 8 bases. The CDR3 sequence is 15 residues long. From germline, CDR1 is SGDLS and CDR2 YYNGEE. The CDR3 bases are TGTGCCAGCAGCGTAGAAGCGCCTAGCACAGATACGCAGTATTTT. It is translated as CASSVEAPSTDTQYF.

The V gene is TRBV28, the J gene TRBJ1-2; perhaps TRBD1 as D (5 bases). The CDR3 is 12 residues long. Germline-derived CDR1 and CDR2 are MDHEN and SYDVKM. Trimming cost V 4 bases and J 8 bases, with 11 bases left between them. The CDR3 coding sequence is TGTGCCAGCAGTTCCCTATGGGGCGGCTACACCTTC. It is translated as CASSSLWGGYTF.